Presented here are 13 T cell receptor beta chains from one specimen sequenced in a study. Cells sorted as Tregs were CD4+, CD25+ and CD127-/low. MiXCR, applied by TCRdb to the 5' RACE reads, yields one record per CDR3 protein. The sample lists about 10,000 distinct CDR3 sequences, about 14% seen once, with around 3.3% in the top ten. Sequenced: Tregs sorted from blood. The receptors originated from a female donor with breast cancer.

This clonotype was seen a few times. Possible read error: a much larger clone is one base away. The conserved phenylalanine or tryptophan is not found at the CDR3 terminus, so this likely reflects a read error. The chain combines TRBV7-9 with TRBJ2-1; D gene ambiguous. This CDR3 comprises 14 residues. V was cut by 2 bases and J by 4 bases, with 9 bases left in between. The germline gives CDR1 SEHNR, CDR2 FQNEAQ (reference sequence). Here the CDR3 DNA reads TGTGCCAGCAGCTTAAGTGGGCAGTACAATGAGCAGTTCTAC. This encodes CASSLSGQYNEQFY.

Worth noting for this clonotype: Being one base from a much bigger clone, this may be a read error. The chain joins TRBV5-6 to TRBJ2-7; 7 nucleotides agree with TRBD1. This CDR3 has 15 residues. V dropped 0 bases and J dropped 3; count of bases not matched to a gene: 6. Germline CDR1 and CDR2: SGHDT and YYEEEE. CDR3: CASSLVGQNFYEQYF. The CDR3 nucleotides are TGTGCCAGCAGCTTGGTGGGACAGAACTTCTACGAGCAGTACTTC.

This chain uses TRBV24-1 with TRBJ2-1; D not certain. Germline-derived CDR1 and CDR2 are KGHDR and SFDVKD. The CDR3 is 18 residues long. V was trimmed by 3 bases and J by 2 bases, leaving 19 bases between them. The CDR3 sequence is CATSDPPGAIVTYNEQFF. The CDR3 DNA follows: TGTGCCACCAGTGATCCCCCTGGAGCAATAGTCACCTACAATGAGCAGTTCTTC.

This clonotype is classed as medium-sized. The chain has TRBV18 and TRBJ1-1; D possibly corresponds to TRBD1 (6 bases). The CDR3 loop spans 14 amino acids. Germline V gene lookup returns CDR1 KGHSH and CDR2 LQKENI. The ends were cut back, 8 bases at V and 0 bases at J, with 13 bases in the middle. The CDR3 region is CASHADRMNTEAFF. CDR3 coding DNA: TGTGCCAGCCACGCGGACAGAATGAACACTGAAGCTTTCTTT.

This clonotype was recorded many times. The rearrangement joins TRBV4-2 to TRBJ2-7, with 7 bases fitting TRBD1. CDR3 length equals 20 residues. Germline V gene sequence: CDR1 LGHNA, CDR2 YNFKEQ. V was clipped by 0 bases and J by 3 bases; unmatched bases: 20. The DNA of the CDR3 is TGTGCCAGCAGCCAAGAAAATTCAGGGGACAGCCGACTAAAGGTCTACGAGCAGTACTTC. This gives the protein CASSQENSGDSRLKVYEQYF.

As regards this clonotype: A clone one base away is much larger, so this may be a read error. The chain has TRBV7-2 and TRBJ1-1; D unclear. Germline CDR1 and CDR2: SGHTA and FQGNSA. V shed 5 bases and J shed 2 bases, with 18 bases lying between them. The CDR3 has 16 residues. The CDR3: CASSVNKPLRNTEAFF. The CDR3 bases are TGTGCCAGCAGCGTAAACAAGCCCTTACGCAACACTGAAGCTTTCTTT.

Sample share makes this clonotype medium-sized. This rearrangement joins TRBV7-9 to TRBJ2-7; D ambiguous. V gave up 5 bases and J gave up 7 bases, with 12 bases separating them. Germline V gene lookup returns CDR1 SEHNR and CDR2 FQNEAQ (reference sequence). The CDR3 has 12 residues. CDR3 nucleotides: TGTGCCAGCAGCCTCCTTCAAGGGGAGCAGTACTTC. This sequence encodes CASSLLQGEQYF.

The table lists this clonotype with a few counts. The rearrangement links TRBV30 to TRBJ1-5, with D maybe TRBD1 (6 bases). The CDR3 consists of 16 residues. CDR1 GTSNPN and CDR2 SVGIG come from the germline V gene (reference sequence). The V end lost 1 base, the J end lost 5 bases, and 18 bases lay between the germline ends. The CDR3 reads CAWSAGAAGTDQPQHF. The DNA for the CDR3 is TGTGCCTGGAGTGCGGGGGCGGCAGGGACTGATCAGCCCCAGCATTTT.

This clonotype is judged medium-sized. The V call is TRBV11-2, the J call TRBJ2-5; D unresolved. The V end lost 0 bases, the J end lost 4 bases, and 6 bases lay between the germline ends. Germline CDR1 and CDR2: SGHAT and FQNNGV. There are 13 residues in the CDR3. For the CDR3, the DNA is TGTGCCAGCAGCTTAGAGTCGGGAGAGACCCAGTACTTC. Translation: CASSLESGETQYF. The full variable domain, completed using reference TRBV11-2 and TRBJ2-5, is EAGVAQSPRYKIIEKRQSVAFWCNPISGHATLYWYQQILGQGPKLLIQFQNNGVVDDSQLPKDRFSAERLKGVDSTLKIQPAKLEDSAVYLCASSLESGETQYFGPGTRLLVL.

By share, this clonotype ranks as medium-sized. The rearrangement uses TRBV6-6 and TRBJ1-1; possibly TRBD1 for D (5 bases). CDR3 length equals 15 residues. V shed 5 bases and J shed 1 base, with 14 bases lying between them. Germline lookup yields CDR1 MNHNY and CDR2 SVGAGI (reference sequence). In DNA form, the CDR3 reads TGTGCCAGCAGTGGGGGAGGGGAACGGAACACTGAAGCTTTCTTT. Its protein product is CASSGGGERNTEAFF.

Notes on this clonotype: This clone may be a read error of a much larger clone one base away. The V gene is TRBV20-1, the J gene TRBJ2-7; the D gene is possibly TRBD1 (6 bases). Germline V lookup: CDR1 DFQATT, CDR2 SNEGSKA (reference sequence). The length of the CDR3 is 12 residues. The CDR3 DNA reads TGCAGTGCCAGGACAGACTCCTACGGGCAGTACTTC. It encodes CSARTDSYGQYF.

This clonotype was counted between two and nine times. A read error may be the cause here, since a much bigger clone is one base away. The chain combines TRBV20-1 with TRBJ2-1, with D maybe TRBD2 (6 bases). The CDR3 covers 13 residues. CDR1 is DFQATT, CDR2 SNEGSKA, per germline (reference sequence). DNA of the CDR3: TGCAGTGCCCCCCCTGGGGGGAGCAATAAGCAGTTCTTC. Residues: CSAPPGGSNKQFF.

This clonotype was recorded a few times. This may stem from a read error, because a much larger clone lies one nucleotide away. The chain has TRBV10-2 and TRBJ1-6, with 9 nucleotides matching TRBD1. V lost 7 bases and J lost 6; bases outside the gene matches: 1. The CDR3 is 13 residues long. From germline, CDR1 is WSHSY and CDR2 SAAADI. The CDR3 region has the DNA TGCGCCAGCATGGACAGGGGTAATTCACCCCTCCACTTT. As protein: CASMDRGNSPLHF.